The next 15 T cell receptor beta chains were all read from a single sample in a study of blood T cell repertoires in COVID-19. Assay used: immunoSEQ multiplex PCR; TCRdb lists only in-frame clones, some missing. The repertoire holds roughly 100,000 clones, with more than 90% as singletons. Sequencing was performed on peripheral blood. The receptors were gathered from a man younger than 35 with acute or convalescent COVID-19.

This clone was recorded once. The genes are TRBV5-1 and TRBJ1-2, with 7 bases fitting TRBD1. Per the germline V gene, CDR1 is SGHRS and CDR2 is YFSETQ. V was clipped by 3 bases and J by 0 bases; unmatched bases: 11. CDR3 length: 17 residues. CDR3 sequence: CASSSRQGGEANYGYTF. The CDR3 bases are TGCGCCAGCAGCTCCAGACAGGGTGGAGAAGCTAACTATGGCTACACCTTC.

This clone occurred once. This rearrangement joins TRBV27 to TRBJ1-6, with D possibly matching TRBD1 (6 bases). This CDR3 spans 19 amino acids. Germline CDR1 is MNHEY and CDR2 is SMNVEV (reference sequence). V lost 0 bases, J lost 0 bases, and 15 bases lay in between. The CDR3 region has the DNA TGTGCCAGCAGTTTATCGGCCGGGGGGCCGAGCTCCTATAATTCACCCCTCCACTTT. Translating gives CASSLSAGGPSSYNSPLHF.

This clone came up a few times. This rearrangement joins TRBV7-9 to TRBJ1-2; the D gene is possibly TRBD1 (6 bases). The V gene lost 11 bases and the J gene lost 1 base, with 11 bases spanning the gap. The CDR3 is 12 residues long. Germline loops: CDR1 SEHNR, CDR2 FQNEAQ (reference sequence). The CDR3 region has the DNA TGTGCCGGAAACAGGGATAACTATGGCTACACCTTC. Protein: CAGNRDNYGYTF.

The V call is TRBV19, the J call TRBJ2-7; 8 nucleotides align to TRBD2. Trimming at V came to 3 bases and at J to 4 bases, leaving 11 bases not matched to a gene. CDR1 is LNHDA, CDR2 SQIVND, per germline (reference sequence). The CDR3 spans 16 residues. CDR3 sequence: CASSIDPGGPLYEQYF. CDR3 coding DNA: TGTGCCAGTAGTATCGACCCGGGAGGGCCGCTTTACGAGCAGTACTTC. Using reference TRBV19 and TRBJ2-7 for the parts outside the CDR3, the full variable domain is DGGITQSPKYLFRKEGQNVTLSCEQNLNHDAMYWYRQDPGQGLRLIYYSQIVNDFQKGDIAEGYSVSREKKESFPLTVTSAQKNPTAFYLCASSIDPGGPLYEQYFGPGTRLTVT.

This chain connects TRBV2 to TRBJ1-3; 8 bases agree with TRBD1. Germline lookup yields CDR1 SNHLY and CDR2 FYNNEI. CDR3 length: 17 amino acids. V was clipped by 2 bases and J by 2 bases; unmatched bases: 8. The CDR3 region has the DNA TGTGCCAGCAGTGAACAGGGACAGGAATTCCCTGGAAACACCATATATTTT. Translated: CASSEQGQEFPGNTIYF.

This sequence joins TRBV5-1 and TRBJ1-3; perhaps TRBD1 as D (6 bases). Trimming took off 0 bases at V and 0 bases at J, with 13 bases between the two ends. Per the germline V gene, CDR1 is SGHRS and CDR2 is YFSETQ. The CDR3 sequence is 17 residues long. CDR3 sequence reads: CASSLAPPGDSGNTIYF. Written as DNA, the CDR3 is TGCGCCAGCAGCTTGGCCCCGCCAGGGGACTCTGGAAACACCATATATTTT.

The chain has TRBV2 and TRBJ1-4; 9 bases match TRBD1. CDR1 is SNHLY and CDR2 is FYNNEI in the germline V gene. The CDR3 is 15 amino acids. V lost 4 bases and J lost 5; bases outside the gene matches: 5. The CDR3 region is CASSGTGALNEKLFF. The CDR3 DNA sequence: TGTGCCAGCAGTGGGACAGGGGCTTTAAATGAAAAACTGTTTTTT.

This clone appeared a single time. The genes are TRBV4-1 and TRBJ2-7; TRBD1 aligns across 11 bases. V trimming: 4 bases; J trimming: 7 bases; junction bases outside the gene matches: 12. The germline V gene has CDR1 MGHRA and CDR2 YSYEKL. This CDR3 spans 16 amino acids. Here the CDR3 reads CASSPLLSGQGGEQYF. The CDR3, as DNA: TGCGCCAGCAGCCCGTTACTCTCGGGACAGGGGGGTGAGCAGTACTTC.

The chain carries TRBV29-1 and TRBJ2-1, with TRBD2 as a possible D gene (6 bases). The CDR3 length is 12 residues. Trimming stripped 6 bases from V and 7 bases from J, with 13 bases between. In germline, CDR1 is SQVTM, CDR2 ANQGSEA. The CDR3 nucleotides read TGCAGCGTAGAGACTAGTTGGAATGAGCAGTTCTTC. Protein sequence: CSVETSWNEQFF.

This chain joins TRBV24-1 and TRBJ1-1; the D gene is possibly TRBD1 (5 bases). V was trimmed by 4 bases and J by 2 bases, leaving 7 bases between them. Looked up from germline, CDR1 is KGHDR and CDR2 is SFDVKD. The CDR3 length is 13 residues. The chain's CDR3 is CATSDRVNTEAFF. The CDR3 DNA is TGTGCCACCAGTGACAGGGTTAACACTGAAGCTTTCTTT.

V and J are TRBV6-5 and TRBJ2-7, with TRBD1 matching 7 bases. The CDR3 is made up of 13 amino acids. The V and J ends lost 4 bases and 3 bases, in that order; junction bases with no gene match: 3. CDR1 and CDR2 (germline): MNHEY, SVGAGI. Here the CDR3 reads CASSLGQLYEQYF. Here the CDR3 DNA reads TGTGCCAGCAGTTTGGGACAGCTCTACGAGCAGTACTTC.

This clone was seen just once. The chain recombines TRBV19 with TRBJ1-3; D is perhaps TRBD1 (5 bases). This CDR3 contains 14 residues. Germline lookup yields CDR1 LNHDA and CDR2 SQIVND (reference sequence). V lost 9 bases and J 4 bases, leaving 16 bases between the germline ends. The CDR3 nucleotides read TGTGCCAGCCTTACAAGGACATACGGAAACACCATATATTTT. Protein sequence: CASLTRTYGNTIYF.

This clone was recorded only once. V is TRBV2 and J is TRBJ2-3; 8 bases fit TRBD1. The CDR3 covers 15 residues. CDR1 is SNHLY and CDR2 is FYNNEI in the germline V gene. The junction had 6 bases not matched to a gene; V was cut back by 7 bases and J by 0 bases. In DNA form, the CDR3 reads TGTGCCAGCAAATTCGACAGGGGTAGCACAGATACGCAGTATTTT. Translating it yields CASKFDRGSTDTQYF.

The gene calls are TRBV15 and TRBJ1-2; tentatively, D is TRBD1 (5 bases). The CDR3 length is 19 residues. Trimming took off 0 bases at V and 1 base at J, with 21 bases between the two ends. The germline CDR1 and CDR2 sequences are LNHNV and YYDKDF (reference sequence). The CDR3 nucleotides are TGTGCCACCAGCAGAGATCAAATTCCCAGGAGGGGCTATAACTATGGCTACACCTTC. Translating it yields CATSRDQIPRRGYNYGYTF.

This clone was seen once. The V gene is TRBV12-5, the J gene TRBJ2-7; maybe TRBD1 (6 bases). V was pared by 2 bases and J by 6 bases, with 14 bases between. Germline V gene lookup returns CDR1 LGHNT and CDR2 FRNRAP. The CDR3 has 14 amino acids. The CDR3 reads CASGLRGMAGEQYF. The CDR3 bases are TGTGCTAGTGGTTTGAGGGGGATGGCTGGCGAGCAGTACTTC.